Listed below are T cell receptor beta chains from one sample, sequenced in a study of early T cells in non-severe SARS-CoV-2 infection. TCRdb called the 5' RACE reads again in MiXCR, with one record for every CDR3 protein. The sample contains tens of thousands of distinct CDR3 sequences, just under 9% of which appear only once. The sample comprised whole blood. The receptors here all came from an adult who was a healthcare worker with PCR-confirmed SARS-CoV-2 infection or an uninfected control (not recorded which). Both conserved end residues are part of each CDR3.

>TRBV20-1|16
CSARDTGTSGANVLTF
>TRBV29-1|14
CSVEVRGAYDEQFF
>TRBV11-2|12
CASSPANYGYTF
>TRBV20-1|14
CSAQLATSTDTQYF
>TRBV7-8|14
CASSPRQTNYEQYF
>TRBV27|15
CASSFDRPGTGELFF
>TRBV5-1|15
CASSIQGAGMETQYF
>TRBV27|14
CASTSTSGQETQYF
>TRBV6-5|14
CASSYDRGSYEQYF
>TRBV9|15
CASSSRDRGFFGYTF
>TRBV24-1|14
CATSGTSKSYGYTF
>TRBV3-1|14
CASSLGAVTEPQHF
>TRBV10-3|15
CAISESNPVIYEQYF
>TRBV7-2|15
CASSLVLESSETQYF
>TRBV5-1|12
CASSQARGEQYF
>TRBV2|14
CASSEQWILYEQYF
>TRBV7-6|12
CASSQRGNEQYF
>TRBV9|13
CASSADSWQTQYF
>TRBV20-1|16
CSATKQGAWNTDTQYF
>TRBV28|15
CASSPGLAGVETQYF
>TRBV12-3/TRBV12-4|12
CASSRLGGPPFF
>TRBV4-3|15
CASSQDFSGYRPQHF
>TRBV12-3/TRBV12-4|17
CASSFFQLAGAFNEQFF
>TRBV10-3|13
CATGPTGQETQYF
>TRBV7-6|16
CASSPDGGVMNTEAFF
>TRBV6-1|14
CATSWTSLTGELFF
>TRBV10-2|18
CASRTGTWDRASYNEQFF
>TRBV28|19
CASRNAIGTSLSYQETQYF
>TRBV7-2|15
CASRQTSGRADEQFF
>TRBV4-2|18
CASSQDMVGGISYNEQFF
>TRBV6-5|11
CASSLGNEQFF
>TRBV6-7|13
CASSYSSEHIQYF
>TRBV10-3|15
CAISEGAGLPDTQYF
>TRBV7-9|14
CASSLALDGGKAFF
>TRBV7-9|15
CASSQAGGPSETQYF
>TRBV28|12
CASSFDTDTQYF
>TRBV5-5|14
CASSLWVMNTEAFF
>TRBV7-6|15
CASSFGTGGLTEAFF
>TRBV6-2/TRBV6-3|16
CASSTPGRYPSYEQYF
>TRBV28|15
CASLSPGGSGNTIYF
>TRBV11-2|14
CASSFSSGDDIQYF
>TRBV19|15
CASSTSAGGYNEQFF
>TRBV7-9|14
CASSSGQGHDTQYF
>TRBV5-1|16
CASSLEGWSGANVLTF
>TRBV7-2|15
CASSLEKGWSYEQYF
>TRBV11-2|15
CASSLVGGKYNEQFF
>TRBV9|14
CASTANTGTYGYTF
>TRBV21-1|15
CASSKLGRGQETQYF
>TRBV10-3|13
CAISPTGSSEAFF
>TRBV11-2|12
CASSLTPWDPHF
>TRBV20-1|13
CSATRDSTDTQYF
>TRBV20-1|15
CSAPPTSGTSNEQFF
>TRBV6-2/TRBV6-3|18
CASTNSPSGIGAKNIQYF